The 28 T cell receptor beta chains listed next were all sequenced from one sample in a study of cytomegalovirus exposure and HLA in healthy donors. The primer mix had 60 Vbeta and 13 Jbeta primers. Sequencing used immunoSEQ multiplex PCR; TCRdb keeps in-frame clones, though not all of them. The data hold 95,000 to 110,000 clones, with more than 75% observed a single time. What was sequenced was PBMCs. These receptors were collected from a woman under 30 in good health and CMV-seropositive.

This sequence joins TRBV11-3 and TRBJ2-2; 8 bases are a match to TRBD1. The length of the CDR3 is 14 residues. Germline CDR1 SGHNT, CDR2 YENEEA. The V and J ends lost 8 bases and 1 base, in that order; junction bases with no gene match: 3. For the CDR3, the DNA is TGTGCCAGCTCCGGGACAGGGAACACCGGGGAGCTGTTTTTT. Translated: CASSGTGNTGELFF.

The chain has TRBV4-2 and TRBJ1-3, with D hard to call. Germline CDR1 and CDR2: LGHNA and YNFKEQ. V lost 0 bases and J lost 4, with 16 bases in between. The CDR3 is 17 amino acids. Here the CDR3 reads CASSQEGRGKVGNTIYF. CDR3 in DNA: TGTGCCAGCAGCCAAGAGGGTCGGGGTAAGGTCGGAAACACCATATATTTT.

This chain uses TRBV5-1 with TRBJ2-7; D not certain. The CDR3 is 13 residues long. V dropped 8 bases and J dropped 6 bases, with 18 bases sitting between them. Germline CDR1 is SGHRS and CDR2 is YFSETQ. CDR3 bases: TGCGCCAGTTGCTTGGCCCTTACCGGCGAGCAGTACTTC. As protein: CASCLALTGEQYF.

This chain uses TRBV12-5 with TRBJ1-1; D is unresolved. This CDR3 comprises 14 residues. Germline V gives CDR1 LGHNT, CDR2 FRNRAP. Trimming cost V 2 bases and J 0 bases, with 7 bases left between them. CDR3 sequence reads: CASGLSPLNTEAFF. The CDR3 DNA reads TGTGCTAGTGGTTTGTCCCCCTTGAACACTGAAGCTTTCTTT.

About this clone itself: Other DNA sequences within the sample encode an identical CDR3. This chain uses TRBV7-3 with TRBJ2-3, with no clear D. The CDR3 is 13 residues long. V shed 5 bases and J shed 1 base, with 7 bases lying between them. Germline V gene lookup returns CDR1 SGHTA and CDR2 FQGTGA. CDR3 coding DNA: TGTGCCAGCAGCGATGGAGGCACAGATACGCAGTATTTT. Protein product: CASSDGGTDTQYF.

This clone has a single count. The chain carries TRBV6-5 and TRBJ1-2; D ambiguous. The CDR3 is 11 residues long. Germline V gives CDR1 MNHEY, CDR2 SVGAGI. V was cut by 4 bases and J by 8 bases, with 8 bases left in between. The CDR3 spells CASSSGVGYTF. The CDR3 nucleotides read TGTGCCAGCAGTTCCGGAGTCGGCTACACCTTC.

The chain is built from TRBV28 and TRBJ1-6; 7 bases fit TRBD1. There are 16 residues in the CDR3. The J segment lost 6 bases and the V segment lost 6 bases, leaving 11 bases of the junction unmatched. Germline assignment: CDR1 MDHEN and CDR2 SYDVKM. The CDR3 sequence is CASSPVTGFLNSPLHF. Written as DNA, the CDR3 is TGTGCCAGCAGCCCCGTGACAGGGTTTCTTAATTCACCCCTCCACTTT.

This chain connects TRBV7-3 to TRBJ2-1; 10 nucleotides line up with TRBD1. Germline-derived CDR1 and CDR2 are SGHTA and FQGTGA. Trimming cost V 6 bases and J 0 bases; bases outside gene matches: 2. The CDR3 runs 15 residues. The CDR3 DNA sequence: TGTGCCAGCAGTCGGGACAGGGGCTCCTACAATGAGCAGTTCTTC. The encoded protein is CASSRDRGSYNEQFF. The entire variable domain, with the rest obtained from reference TRBV7-3 and TRBJ2-1, is as follows: GAGVSQTPSNKVTEKGKYVELRCDPISGHTALYWYRQSLGQGPEFLIYFQGTGAADDSGLPNDRFFAVRPEGSVSTLKIQRTERGDSAVYLCASSRDRGSYNEQFFGPGTRLTVL.

The chain joins TRBV19 to TRBJ2-1; D might be TRBD2 (6 bases). Trimming removed 3 bases at V and 5 bases at J, with 17 bases between. The germline V gene encodes CDR1 LNHDA and CDR2 SQIVND (reference sequence). The CDR3 extends over 16 amino acids. CDR3 residues: CASSILPGSVNNEQFF. The DNA for the CDR3 is TGTGCCAGTAGTATCTTACCCGGGAGCGTAAACAATGAGCAGTTCTTC.

This chain uses TRBV5-5 with TRBJ2-5, with a tentative D call TRBD2 (6 bases). CDR1 is SGHKS, CDR2 YYEKEE, per germline (reference sequence). The V end lost 6 bases, the J end lost 3 bases, and 18 bases lay between the germline ends. This CDR3 region has 15 residues. Written as DNA, the CDR3 is TGTGCCAGCACTCGTGTCAGCAGGAGGGAAGAGACCCAGTACTTC. Residues: CASTRVSRREETQYF. Supplemented by reference TRBV5-5 and TRBJ2-5, the full variable domain reads DAGVTQSPTHLIKTRGQQVTLRCSPISGHKSVSWYQQVLGQGPQFIFQYYEKEERGRGNFPDRFSARQFPNYSSELNVNALLLGDSALYLCASTRVSRREETQYFGPGTRLLVL.

The chain links TRBV7-3 to TRBJ2-1; 11 nucleotides line up with TRBD2. The CDR3 has 14 amino acids. V dropped 3 bases and J dropped 9; count of bases not matched to a gene: 4. Germline CDR1 is SGHTA and CDR2 is FQGTGA. The CDR3 reads CASSFSGGAFEQFF. The CDR3 DNA is TGTGCCAGCAGCTTTAGCGGGGGGGCCTTTGAGCAGTTCTTC.

V is TRBV5-1 and J is TRBJ2-7; D remains unclear. Trimming left V 0 bases short and J 0 bases short, with 13 bases between. The CDR3 sequence is 16 residues long. Per germline, CDR1 SGHRS and CDR2 YFSETQ. In nucleotides, the CDR3 is TGCGCCAGCAGCTTGGCCCAGGCGTCTCTCTCCTACGAGCAGTACTTC. Its protein product is CASSLAQASLSYEQYF. Complete variable domain (other parts from reference TRBV5-1 and TRBJ2-7): KAGVTQTPRYLIKTRGQQVTLSCSPISGHRSVSWYQQTPGQGLQFLFEYFSETQRNKGNFPGRFSGRQFSNSRSEMNVSTLELGDSALYLCASSLAQASLSYEQYFGPGTRLTVT.

This clone was counted between two and nine times. This chain connects TRBV5-8 to TRBJ2-2, with 9 positions matching TRBD1. The CDR3 is made up of 14 amino acids. V dropped 5 bases and J dropped 5; count of bases not matched to a gene: 4. Germline CDR1 SGHTS, CDR2 YDEGEE. Here the CDR3 DNA reads TGTGCCAGCAGTCTACAGGGGGCAACCGGGGAGCTGTTTTTT. Amino acids: CASSLQGATGELFF.

This chain joins TRBV21-1 and TRBJ1-1. TRBV21-1 is classified as a pseudogene. This CDR3 region has 15 residues. CDR3 in DNA: TGTGCCAGTACCCCGGGGAAGGGTGGTTGTACTGAAGCTTTCTTT. It yields the protein CASTPGKGGCTEAFF.

This clone was recorded once. The genes are TRBV30 and TRBJ2-7, with D perhaps matching TRBD2 (5 bases). Trimming removed 7 bases from V and 7 bases from J, with 14 bases in between. CDR3 length: 11 residues. CDR1 GTSNPN and CDR2 SVGIG come from the germline V gene (reference sequence). CDR3 region: CASSTGGEQYF. For the CDR3, the DNA is TGTGCCTCTTCGACGGGCGGGGAGCAGTACTTC.

CDR3 amino acids: CASSPGQGAIFYEQYF. In DNA, the CDR3 is TGCGCCAGCAGCCCTGGACAGGGGGCGATCTTCTACGAGCAGTACTTC. The chain recombines TRBV5-1 with TRBJ2-5, with 11 bases identical to TRBD1. The DNA matches TRBJ2-7 better at its end, which makes the J call doubtful. The CDR3 runs 16 residues. Germline V lookup: CDR1 SGHRS, CDR2 YFSETQ.

There are a few counts of this clone. The chain is built from TRBV7-2 and TRBJ2-7; TRBD2 matches at 11 bases. This CDR3 is 14 amino acids long. V was clipped by 3 bases and J by 4 bases; unmatched bases: 2. Germline V gives CDR1 SGHTA, CDR2 FQGNSA. CDR3 nucleotide sequence: TGTGCCAGCAGCTTCGCTAGCGGGAGGTACGAGCAGTACTTC. It codes for CASSFASGRYEQYF.

The rearrangement uses TRBV28 and TRBJ2-7, with D possibly being TRBD2 (5 bases). V lost 3 bases and J lost 5, with 5 bases in between. CDR1 MDHEN and CDR2 SYDVKM come from the germline V gene. The CDR3 is made up of 11 amino acids. This chain's CDR3 is CASSFGNEQYF. The CDR3 DNA follows: TGTGCCAGCAGTTTCGGGAACGAGCAGTACTTC.

The J gene is TRBJ1-1, the V gene TRBV11-3, with 7 bases fitting TRBD1. V shed 8 bases and J 3 bases; nucleotides not matched to a gene: 6. Germline lookup yields CDR1 SGHNT and CDR2 YENEEA. This CDR3 region has 13 residues. CDR3 region: CASSYGTDTEAFF. In DNA form, the CDR3 reads TGTGCCAGCTCATACGGGACAGACACTGAAGCTTTCTTT.

This chain links TRBV5-3 with TRBJ2-7, with TRBD2 identical over 10 bases. TRBV5-3 qualifies as an ORF whose function is uncertain. J lost 5 bases, V lost 3 bases, and 11 bases had no gene match. This CDR3 has 16 amino acids. CDR3 in amino acids: CARSSETAGGPHEQYF. The CDR3 nucleotides are TGTGCCAGAAGCTCTGAGACAGCGGGAGGGCCGCACGAGCAGTACTTC.

This clone showed up just once. This chain connects TRBV5-1 to TRBJ2-5, with D perhaps matching TRBD1 (6 bases). Gene TRBJ2-7 matches the end of the DNA better, so the J call may be wrong. CDR3 length: 13 amino acids. Germline V gives CDR1 SGHRS, CDR2 YFSETQ. CDR3 DNA sequence: TGCGCCAGCGCTAACCAAGGGGGCTACGAGCAGTACTTC. Its protein is CASANQGGYEQYF.

The chain links TRBV9 to TRBJ2-1, with 9 bases lining up with TRBD2. The CDR3 has 15 amino acids. Trimming took 0 bases from V and 8 from J; bases not matched to a gene: 6. Looked up from germline, CDR1 is SGDLS and CDR2 is YYNGEE. In DNA form, the CDR3 reads TGTGCCAGCAGCGTAGTAGTAGCGGGAGTGGATGAGCAGTTCTTC. As protein: CASSVVVAGVDEQFF.

V usage is TRBV7-2 and J usage is TRBJ2-7; 8 nucleotides line up with TRBD1. The CDR3 runs 15 residues. CDR1 is SGHTA and CDR2 is FQGNSA in the germline V gene. The J segment lost 2 bases and the V segment lost 3 bases, leaving 6 bases of the junction unmatched. The CDR3 spells CASSFGQGPTYEQYF. CDR3 DNA sequence: TGTGCCAGCAGCTTCGGACAGGGCCCAACCTACGAGCAGTACTTC.

The rearrangement links TRBV7-3 to TRBJ2-2; D possibly corresponds to TRBD2 (7 bases). CDR3 size: 15 residues. CDR1 and CDR2 from the germline V gene are SGHTA and FQGTGA. V shed 10 bases and J shed 0 bases, with 15 bases lying between them. The CDR3 region is CATQLGGPNTGELFF. The CDR3 DNA sequence: TGTGCCACCCAGTTGGGGGGGCCGAACACCGGGGAGCTGTTTTTT.

The rearrangement joins TRBV12-5 to TRBJ2-5; 8 bases are a match to TRBD2. The better agreement between TRBJ2-7 and the DNA end casts doubt on the J call. Germline CDR1 reads LGHNT; CDR2 reads FRNRAP. This CDR3 contains 13 residues. The CDR3: CASGAGRGYEQYF. The DNA of the CDR3 is TGTGCTAGTGGAGCCGGGAGGGGCTACGAGCAGTACTTC.

This clone was seen a few times. The chain combines TRBV11-3 with TRBJ1-2, with TRBD1 identical over 9 bases. Germline V gives CDR1 SGHNT, CDR2 YENEEA. V trimming: 5 bases; J trimming: 8 bases; junction bases outside the gene matches: 6. The CDR3 loop spans 13 amino acids. The CDR3 nucleotides are TGTGCCAGCAGCAGGGGACAGGGTGAAGGCTACACCTTC. It translates to CASSRGQGEGYTF.

This chain links TRBV9 with TRBJ2-1; a possible D gene is TRBD2 (6 bases). The V end lost 2 bases, the J end lost 6 bases, and 9 bases lay between the germline ends. Germline V gene data show CDR1 as SGDLS and CDR2 as YYNGEE. The CDR3 runs to 13 residues. CDR3 sequence: CASSVTSLNEQFF. CDR3 nucleotides: TGTGCCAGCAGCGTGACTAGTCTCAATGAGCAGTTCTTC.

The chain is built from TRBV19 and TRBJ1-3, with no clear D. CDR1 is LNHDA, CDR2 SQIVND, per germline (reference sequence). The CDR3 spans 14 residues. With 2 bases removed from V and 2 bases from J, the gap between germline ends came to 7 bases. Here the CDR3 DNA reads TGTGCCAGTAGTATATCGAGGGCTGGAAACACCATATATTTT. It translates to CASSISRAGNTIYF.